This is a list of T cell receptor beta chains from one sample in a study of cytomegalovirus exposure and HLA in healthy donors. Method: immunoSEQ multiplex PCR; TCRdb's copy keeps in-frame clones and lacks some. The top ten hold approximately 3% of the sample, which has approximately 140,000 clones, roughly three quarters seen once. Sequencing used PBMCs. Receptors were obtained from a female donor in good health and CMV-seronegative. Each CDR3 is given with its conserved first and last residue. A D gene is named only where the DNA matches it firmly. Some rows have no size entry. The others give once, few or many, or a class for an expanded clone.

cdr3_nt cdr3_aa cdr3_length j_call clone_size d_call v_call
TGTGCCAGCAGCTTACAGGACAGGGGGCGTACTGAAGCTTTCTTT CASSLQDRGRTEAFF 15 TRBJ1-1 NA TRBD1 TRBV7-3
TGTGCCAGCAGTGAAAACAGGACCCCGAGGGCTTTCTTT CASSENRTPRAFF 13 TRBJ1-1 few NA TRBV6-1
TGTGCCAGCAGCTTGGTGGAGGATACGCAGTATTTT CASSLVEDTQYF 12 TRBJ2-3 once NA TRBV11-3
TGTGCCAGCAGACTAGACAGGGGAATCGACGAGCAGTACTTC CASRLDRGIDEQYF 14 TRBJ2-7 NA TRBD1 TRBV6-6
TGCGCCAGCAGCCAATCGGACTACCTATACAATGAGCAGTTCTTC CASSQSDYLYNEQFF 15 TRBJ2-1 once NA TRBV4-1
TGTGCCAGCAGCTCCCCAAGGGGCTACGACGAGCAGTACTTC CASSSPRGYDEQYF 14 TRBJ2-7 few NA TRBV5-8
TGTGCCAGCAGCTTAATGGGGGCCGGTGGAAACACCATATATTTT CASSLMGAGGNTIYF 15 TRBJ1-3 NA NA TRBV7-9
TGTGCCAGCAGCTTATGGGGTGGGACAGGGGGTATGATAAATGGCTACACCTTC CASSLWGGTGGMINGYTF 18 TRBJ1-2 NA TRBD1 TRBV7-2
TGTGCCAGTAGACCACTAGCGGGAGGCTACGAGCAGTACTTC CASRPLAGGYEQYF 14 TRBJ2-7 NA TRBD2 TRBV19
TGTGCCAGCAGGAGGGAGACAGGGGAGAATTCACCCCTCCACTTT CASRRETGENSPLHF 15 TRBJ1-6 NA TRBD1 TRBV2
TGCGCCAGCAGCCGCGGGGGCCCCAAGGTCAATGAGCAGTTCTTC CASSRGGPKVNEQFF 15 TRBJ2-1 NA NA TRBV4-1
TGCGCCAGCAGCCCCATGTCGGGGTACCAAGAGACCCAGTACTTC CASSPMSGYQETQYF 15 TRBJ2-5 NA NA TRBV5-1
TGTGCCAGCAGCCCGCAGGGAACCAGGGAAAAACTGTTTTTT CASSPQGTREKLFF 14 TRBJ1-4 NA NA TRBV7-2
TGCGCCAGCAGCTTTAGTTGGGAGGACTATGGCTACACCTTC CASSFSWEDYGYTF 14 TRBJ1-2 NA NA TRBV5-1
TGTGCCAGCAGCCCCTACTCAGGGGATAACTATCAGCCCCAGCATTTT CASSPYSGDNYQPQHF 16 TRBJ1-5 few NA TRBV5-5
TGTGCTAGTGGTTTGATGGGACAGGGGAACGAGCAGTACTTC CASGLMGQGNEQYF 14 TRBJ2-7 NA TRBD1 TRBV12-5
TGTGCCAGCATAAGCCTAGCGGGGGGGCAAGATGAGCAGTTCTTC CASISLAGGQDEQFF 15 TRBJ2-1 once TRBD2 TRBV28
TGTGCCAGTTCCGACAGGGGGCTCCAGCCCCAGCATTTT CASSDRGLQPQHF 13 TRBJ1-5 once TRBD1 TRBV28
TGTGCCAGCAGCTGGGACCGGGGGGGCGGCCTAATCTACGAGCAGTACTTC CASSWDRGGGLIYEQYF 17 TRBJ2-7 NA TRBD2 TRBV7-2
TGTGCCAGCAGTTGGGGCGGGGGGGCGGGAGATACGCAGTATTTT CASSWGGGAGDTQYF 15 TRBJ2-3 many TRBD2 TRBV27
TGTGCCAGCAGCGCGACCCCCGGGACAGTTAATGAAAAACTGTTTTTT CASSATPGTVNEKLFF 16 TRBJ1-4 NA TRBD1 TRBV9
TGTGCCAGCAGCCAGGACGACAGGATAGGAAACACCATATATTTT CASSQDDRIGNTIYF 15 TRBJ1-3 NA NA TRBV4-2
TGTGCCAGCAGCTTCATAGGGTTGTCGGCGGGGGAATACAATGAGCAGTTCTTC CASSFIGLSAGEYNEQFF 18 TRBJ2-1 NA TRBD2 TRBV5-6
TGTGCCAGTAGCCAGACAGTAGACTATGGCTACACCTTC CASSQTVDYGYTF 13 TRBJ1-2 NA NA TRBV19
TGCGCCAGCAGTGAGGCCAGAGCGCCCTACGAGCAGTACTTC CASSEARAPYEQYF 14 TRBJ2-7 NA NA TRBV10-1
TGTGCCAGCAGCGAAACGACTCGAAGCTCCTACAATGAGCAGTTCTTC CASSETTRSSYNEQFF 16 TRBJ2-1 few NA TRBV9
TGTGCCAGCATCAAAAATGGAGGGCGGGAGCAGTACTTC CASIKNGGREQYF 13 TRBJ2-7 NA NA TRBV28
TGCGCCAGCAGCCGGGACAGGCCGACCTACGAGCAGTACTTC CASSRDRPTYEQYF 14 TRBJ2-7 NA TRBD1 TRBV5-1
TGTGCCAGCTCACCAGCGATCGAGGATTCACCCCTCCACTTT CASSPAIEDSPLHF 14 TRBJ1-6 NA NA TRBV18
TGTGCCAGCAGCTTATCACTATCCTACGAGCAGTACTTC CASSLSLSYEQYF 13 TRBJ2-7 NA NA TRBV7-9
TGTGCCAGCAGTCCGTTACAGGGATTAGGCGAGCAGTACTTC CASSPLQGLGEQYF 14 TRBJ2-7 NA NA TRBV28
TGTGCCAGCAGCCCCACGGGGAGGGGTAATGAAAAACTGTTTTTT CASSPTGRGNEKLFF 15 TRBJ1-4 NA NA TRBV5-4
TGTGCCAGCAGCTTAGAGGGGGCAACTTACAATGAGCAGTTCTTC CASSLEGATYNEQFF 15 TRBJ2-1 few NA TRBV11-3
TGTGCCAGCAGCTTGCCGGGCTCCTACAATGAGCAGTTCTTC CASSLPGSYNEQFF 14 TRBJ2-1 NA NA TRBV5-4
TGTGCCAGCAGTGATGGAAGGGGCCTCTTGAGCTCCTATAATTCACCCCTCCACTTT CASSDGRGLLSSYNSPLHF 19 TRBJ1-6 few NA TRBV6-1
TGTGCCAGCAGCGTAAGCGCGGGACAGGGGTCCCTCTCATGGAACACTGAAGCTTTCTTT CASSVSAGQGSLSWNTEAFF 20 TRBJ1-1 once TRBD1 TRBV9
TGTGCCAGCACCGGATCGGGTGGAGGCCCCCAGTACTTC CASTGSGGGPQYF 13 TRBJ2-5 NA NA TRBV7-2
TGTGCCAGCCGCCTAGGACAGCTCTATGGCTACACCTTC CASRLGQLYGYTF 13 TRBJ1-2 once NA TRBV6-5
TGTGCCTGGAGTGGAGGACAGGGGTATGGAGATACGCAGTATTTT CAWSGGQGYGDTQYF 15 TRBJ2-3 NA TRBD1 TRBV30
TGTGCCAGCAGTCCTGTGGAGGGTCCCCTGTACAATGAGCAGTTCTTC CASSPVEGPLYNEQFF 16 TRBJ2-1 NA NA TRBV5-4
TGTGCCAGCAGCTCGATCCGGGAGGGTGAGCAGTTCTTC CASSSIREGEQFF 13 TRBJ2-1 NA TRBD2 TRBV7-2
TGTGCCAGTAGTGTCGGGACAGGGAGAAAGGAGAACTATGGCTACACCTTC CASSVGTGRKENYGYTF 17 TRBJ1-2 NA TRBD1 TRBV19
TGTGCCAGCAGTCAAGGGACAGGGGGCACTGAAGCTTTCTTT CASSQGTGGTEAFF 14 TRBJ1-1 few TRBD1 TRBV6-5
TGTGCCAGCGGTGACAGGAGCTATGGCTACACCTTC CASGDRSYGYTF 12 TRBJ1-2 NA NA TRBV6-5
TGTGCCAGCAGCGTAGAACAGGGGTTCCAAGAGACCCAGTACTTC CASSVEQGFQETQYF 15 TRBJ2-5 NA TRBD1 TRBV9
TGTGCCAGCAGTTTGCAGGGCGGCGCCTATGGCTACACCTTC CASSLQGGAYGYTF 14 TRBJ1-2 NA NA TRBV27
TGCAGCGTTGACCTACAGGGGGCGTATGGCTACACCTTC CSVDLQGAYGYTF 13 TRBJ1-2 NA TRBD1 TRBV29-1
TGTGCCAGCAGCCCGGGACAGGAGATAACGGGTGGCTACACCTTC CASSPGQEITGGYTF 15 TRBJ1-2 NA TRBD1 TRBV5-4
TGCGCCAGCAGCCAAGATGCAGGTAATGGAGAGACCCAGTACTTC CASSQDAGNGETQYF 15 TRBJ2-5 NA NA TRBV4-3